This entry features one T cell receptor (beta chain) sequence. Its target is unknown. These data originate in a study of cytomegalovirus exposure and HLA in healthy donors. General study points: Follow-up analysis later connected one missense variant in DCLRE1C with trimming of TCR beta V- and J-genes.

Germline V gene data show CDR1 as SNHLY and CDR2 as FYNNEI. The V segment lost 3 bases and the J segment 2 bases; nucleotides outside the gene matches: 2. This CDR3 comprises 15 residues. In the PCR, 60 Vbeta and 13 Jbeta primers were used. Repertoires were generated with immunoSEQ multiplex PCR, while TCRdb's copy carries only in-frame clones and drops some. The table has some 140,000 clones, around four fifths seen once. The TCR comes from a man aged 40-50 years in good health and CMV-seronegative. Source material: PBMCs. The chain is built from TRBV2 and TRBJ2-7, with 12 bases that match TRBD1. For the CDR3, the DNA is TGTGCCAGCAGTGAGGGGACAGGGGGCCCCTACGAGCAGTACTTC. Amino acids: CASSEGTGGPYEQYF. The whole variable domain, remainder taken from reference TRBV2 and TRBJ2-7, is EPEVTQTPSHQVTQMGQEVILRCVPISNHLYFYWYRQILGQKVEFLVSFYNNEISEKSEIFDDQFSVERPDGSNFTLKIRSTKLEDSAMYFCASSEGTGGPYEQYFGPGTRLTVT.